One TCR beta chain is described in this entry. Its antigen is still unknown. MiXCR, run by TCRdb on the reads, gives a single entry per CDR3 protein. This repertoire shows around 360,000 distinct CDR3 sequences, roughly a third found once; its top ten account for about 13%. This record belongs to a study of T cell repertoires in cytomegalovirus infection. For the study at large: The authors used CMV epitopes that were HLA-C-restricted (recently identified) and HLA-B-restricted (well studied). An indication of both CMV infection and matching HLA type came from public TCR beta signatures.

The V gene lost 7 bases and the J gene lost 0 bases, with 13 bases spanning the gap. The CDR3 is 15 amino acids. Germline V lookup: CDR1 LNHDA, CDR2 SQIVND (reference sequence). Study-level results: HLA-C-restricted CMV-specific TCR beta clonotypes prevailed in the ex vivo response.

This chain joins TRBV19 and TRBJ1-5, with D perhaps TRBD1 (5 bases). The source is a human donor in good health (CMV status not recorded). Some clones in this sample may be carry-over from other donors' samples. Here the sequenced sample was cultured PBMCs, taken from culture after CMV antigen stimulation. The CDR3 sequence is CASNRQSYSNQPQHF. The DNA for the CDR3 is TGTGCCAGTAACCGACAGTCTTATAGCAATCAGCCCCAGCATTTT. The variable domain in full, completed from reference TRBV19 and TRBJ1-5, reads DGGITQSPKYLFRKEGQNVTLSCEQNLNHDAMYWYRQDPGQGLRLIYYSQIVNDFQKGDIAEGYSVSREKKESFPLTVTSAQKNPTAFYLCASNRQSYSNQPQHFGDGTRLSIL.